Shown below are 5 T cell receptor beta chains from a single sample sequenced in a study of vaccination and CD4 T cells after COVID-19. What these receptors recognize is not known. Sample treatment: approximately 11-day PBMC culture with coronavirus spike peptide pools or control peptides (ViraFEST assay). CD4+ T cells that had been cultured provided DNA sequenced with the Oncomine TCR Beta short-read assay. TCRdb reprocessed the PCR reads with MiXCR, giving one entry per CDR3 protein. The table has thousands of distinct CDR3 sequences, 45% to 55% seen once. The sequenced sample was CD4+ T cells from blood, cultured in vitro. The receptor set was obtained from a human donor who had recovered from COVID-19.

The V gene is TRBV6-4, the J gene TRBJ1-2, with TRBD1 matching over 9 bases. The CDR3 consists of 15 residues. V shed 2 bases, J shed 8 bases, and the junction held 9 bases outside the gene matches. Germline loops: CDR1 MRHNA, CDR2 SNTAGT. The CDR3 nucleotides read TGTGCCAGCAGTGACATCTCTACAGGGGGCTCGGGCTACACCTTC. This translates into CASSDISTGGSGYTF.

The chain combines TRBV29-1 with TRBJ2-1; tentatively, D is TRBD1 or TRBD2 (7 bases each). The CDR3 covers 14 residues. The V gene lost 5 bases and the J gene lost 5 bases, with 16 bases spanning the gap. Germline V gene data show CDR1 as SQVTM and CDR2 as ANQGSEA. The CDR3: CSVLGGDRDNEQFF. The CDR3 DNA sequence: TGCAGCGTTCTTGGGGGGGACAGAGACAATGAGCAGTTCTTC.

CDR3 nucleotide sequence: TGTGCCAGCAGCTTAACGGTGGCAACTGAAGCTTTCTTT. Its translation: CASSLTVATEAFF. J is TRBJ1-1 and V is TRBV7-3; no clear D gene. The CDR3 covers 13 residues. The ends were cut back, 0 bases at V and 5 bases at J, with 7 bases in the middle. Germline CDR1 is SGHTA and CDR2 is FQGTGA. The whole variable domain, filled in from reference TRBV7-3 and TRBJ1-1, reads GAGVSQTPSNKVTEKGKYVELRCDPISGHTALYWYRQSLGQGPEFLIYFQGTGAADDSGLPNDRFFAVRPEGSVSTLKIQRTERGDSAVYLCASSLTVATEAFFGQGTRLTVV.

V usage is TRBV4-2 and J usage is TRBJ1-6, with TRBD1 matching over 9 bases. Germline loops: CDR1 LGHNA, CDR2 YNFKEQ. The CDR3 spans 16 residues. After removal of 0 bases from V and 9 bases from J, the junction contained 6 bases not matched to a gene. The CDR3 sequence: CASSQDPGQGGSPLHF. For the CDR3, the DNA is TGTGCCAGCAGCCAAGATCCGGGACAGGGAGGTTCACCCCTCCACTTT.

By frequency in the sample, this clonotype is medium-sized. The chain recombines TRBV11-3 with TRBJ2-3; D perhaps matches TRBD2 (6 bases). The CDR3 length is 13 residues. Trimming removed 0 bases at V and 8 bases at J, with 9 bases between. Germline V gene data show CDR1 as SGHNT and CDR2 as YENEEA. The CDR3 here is CASSLDGGGTQYF. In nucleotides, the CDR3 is TGTGCCAGCAGCTTAGATGGGGGAGGTACGCAGTATTTT.